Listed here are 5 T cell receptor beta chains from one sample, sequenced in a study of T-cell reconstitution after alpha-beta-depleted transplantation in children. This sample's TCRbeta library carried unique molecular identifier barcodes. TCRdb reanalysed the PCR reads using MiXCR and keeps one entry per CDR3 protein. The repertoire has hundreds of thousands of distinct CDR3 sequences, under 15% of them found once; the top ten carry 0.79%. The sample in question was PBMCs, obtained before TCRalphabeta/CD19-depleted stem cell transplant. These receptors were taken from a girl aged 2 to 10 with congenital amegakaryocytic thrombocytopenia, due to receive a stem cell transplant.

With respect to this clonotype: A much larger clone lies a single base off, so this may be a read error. The CDR3 nucleotides read TGCAGTGCTAGAGACTCCGGGACAGCCCTCCGTTTT. This sequence encodes CSARDSGTALRF. The chain couples TRBV20-1 to TRBJ1-5, with 7 nucleotides matching TRBD1. The CDR3 is 12 amino acids. CDR1 and CDR2 (germline): DFQATT, SNEGSKA (reference sequence).

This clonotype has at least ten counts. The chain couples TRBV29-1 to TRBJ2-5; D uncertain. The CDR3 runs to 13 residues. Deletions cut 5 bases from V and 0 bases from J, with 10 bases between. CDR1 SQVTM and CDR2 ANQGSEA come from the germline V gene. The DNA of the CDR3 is TGCAGCGTTCCGGTGTGGGACCAAGAGACCCAGTACTTC. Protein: CSVPVWDQETQYF.

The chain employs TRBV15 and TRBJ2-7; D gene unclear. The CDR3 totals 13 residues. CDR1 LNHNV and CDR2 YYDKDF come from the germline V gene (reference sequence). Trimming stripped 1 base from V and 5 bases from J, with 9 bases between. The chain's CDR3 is CATSRVGLDEQYF. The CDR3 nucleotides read TGTGCCACCAGCAGAGTGGGGTTGGACGAGCAGTACTTC. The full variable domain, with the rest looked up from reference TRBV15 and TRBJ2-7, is DAMVIQNPRYQVTQFGKPVTLSCSQTLNHNVMYWYQQKSSQAPKLLFHYYDKDFNNEADTPDNFQSRRPNTSFCFLDIRSPGLGDTAMYLCATSRVGLDEQYFGPGTRLTVT.

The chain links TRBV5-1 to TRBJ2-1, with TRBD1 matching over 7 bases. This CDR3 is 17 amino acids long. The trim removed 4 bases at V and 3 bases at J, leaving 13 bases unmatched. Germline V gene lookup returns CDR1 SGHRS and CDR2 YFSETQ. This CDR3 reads CASSLSTGVVYYNEQFF. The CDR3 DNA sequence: TGCGCCAGCAGCCTCTCAACAGGGGTTGTATACTACAATGAGCAGTTCTTC.

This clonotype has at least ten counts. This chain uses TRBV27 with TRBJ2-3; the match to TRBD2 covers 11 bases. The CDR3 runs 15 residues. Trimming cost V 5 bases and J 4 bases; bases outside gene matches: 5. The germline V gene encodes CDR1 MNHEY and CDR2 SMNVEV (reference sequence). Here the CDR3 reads CASSSSGRAPDTQYF. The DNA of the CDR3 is TGTGCCAGCAGTAGTAGCGGGAGGGCCCCAGATACGCAGTATTTT.